This TCR beta chain was identified during a study of T cell repertoires in cytomegalovirus infection. Study overall: Both a matching HLA type and CMV infection were indicated by public TCR beta signatures.

Regarding this clonotype: The target antigen is unknown.

TCRdb ran MiXCR on the reads and lists one entry per CDR3 protein. This repertoire shows about 770,000 distinct CDR3 sequences, just under 30% found once; its top ten account for over 10%. Germline V CDR1 and CDR2: SNHLY, FYNNEI. This CDR3 comprises 13 residues. V shed 7 bases and J shed 8 bases, with 17 bases lying between them. General study results and limits: There were HLA-C-restricted CMV-specific TCR beta clonotypes dominating the ex vivo response.

This specimen was cultured CD8+ T cells from PBMCs, taken from culture after CMV antigen stimulation. This sequence joins TRBV2 and TRBJ1-1; a possible D gene is TRBD1 (5 bases). The TCR sequence derives from a human donor in good health (CMV status not recorded). Some clones in this sample may be carry-over from other donors' samples. The CDR3 bases are TGTGCCAGCATCTCGGGGGTAGAAAGGGAAGCTTTCTTT. It translates to CASISGVEREAFF.